This entry describes one TCR beta chain. The antigen is unknown. These data belong to a study of regulatory dendritic cells for organ transplantation. Study-level results: Mature dendritic cells appeared to drive more memory CD8+ clonal expansion than regulatory ones.

CDR3 size: 14 residues. The V end was cut by 6 bases, the J end by 7 bases, with 19 bases between. Germline V gene lookup returns CDR1 MNHNS and CDR2 SASEGT. This table comes from immunoSEQ multiplex PCR, and its TCRdb copy is limited to in-frame clones, with some not included. The sample lists roughly 27,000 clones, 60% to 80% seen once, with about 2% in the top ten. The sequenced material came from memory CD4+ T cells from blood. Subset denoted: CD45RO+ memory T cells. The chain recombines TRBV6-1 with TRBJ2-7; TRBD1 or TRBD2 may be the D gene (5 bases each). The source is a human donor in good health. The CDR3 sequence is CASRPGPGPREQYF. CDR3 nucleotides: TGTGCCAGCAGACCGGGACCCGGACCGAGGGAGCAGTACTTC.